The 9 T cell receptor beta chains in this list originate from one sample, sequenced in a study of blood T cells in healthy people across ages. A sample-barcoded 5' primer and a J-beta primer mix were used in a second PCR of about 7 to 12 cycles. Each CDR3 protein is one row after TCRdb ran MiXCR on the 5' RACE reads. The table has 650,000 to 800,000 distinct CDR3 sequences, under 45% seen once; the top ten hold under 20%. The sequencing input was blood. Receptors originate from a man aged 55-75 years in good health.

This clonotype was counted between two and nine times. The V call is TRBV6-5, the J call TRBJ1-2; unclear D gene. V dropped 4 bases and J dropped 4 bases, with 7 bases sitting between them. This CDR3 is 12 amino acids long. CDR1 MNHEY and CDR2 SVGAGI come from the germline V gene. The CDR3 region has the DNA TGTGCCAGCAGTTCCACAAGCTATGGCTACACCTTC. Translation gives CASSSTSYGYTF.

The CDR3 loop is CATLGDWSTDTQYF. CDR3 nucleotides: TGTGCCACCTTAGGGGACTGGAGCACAGATACGCAGTATTTT. The chain uses TRBV12-3 or TRBV12-4 and TRBJ2-3, with a tentative D call TRBD2 (6 bases). Deletions cut 10 bases from V and 0 bases from J, with 14 bases between. This CDR3 has 14 residues.

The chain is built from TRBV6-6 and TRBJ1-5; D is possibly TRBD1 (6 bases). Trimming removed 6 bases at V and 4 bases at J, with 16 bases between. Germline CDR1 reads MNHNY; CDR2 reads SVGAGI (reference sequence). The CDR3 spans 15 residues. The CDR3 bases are TGTGCCAGCAGCCCCGCCGGACAGAGAAATCAGCCCCAGCATTTT. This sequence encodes CASSPAGQRNQPQHF.

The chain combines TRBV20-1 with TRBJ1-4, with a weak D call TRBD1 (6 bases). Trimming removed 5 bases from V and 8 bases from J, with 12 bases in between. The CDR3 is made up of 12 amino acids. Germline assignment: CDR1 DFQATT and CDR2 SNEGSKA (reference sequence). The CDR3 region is CSALQGGEKLFF. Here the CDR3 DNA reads TGCAGTGCTTTACAGGGAGGGGAAAAACTGTTTTTT.

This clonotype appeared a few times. CDR3 DNA sequence: TGTGCCAGCAGCAGAGTGACGCCTTCCTACGAGCAGTACTTC. It translates to CASSRVTPSYEQYF. V is TRBV12-3 or TRBV12-4 and J is TRBJ2-7, with D uncertain. The CDR3 consists of 14 residues. V was clipped by 6 bases and J by 1 base, with 13 bases between them.

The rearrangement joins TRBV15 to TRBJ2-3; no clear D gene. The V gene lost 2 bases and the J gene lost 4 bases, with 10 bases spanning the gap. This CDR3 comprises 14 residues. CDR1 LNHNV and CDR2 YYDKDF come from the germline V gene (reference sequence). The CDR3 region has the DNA TGTGCCACCAGCAGACCCGGCGTCCCAGATACGCAGTATTTT. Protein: CATSRPGVPDTQYF.

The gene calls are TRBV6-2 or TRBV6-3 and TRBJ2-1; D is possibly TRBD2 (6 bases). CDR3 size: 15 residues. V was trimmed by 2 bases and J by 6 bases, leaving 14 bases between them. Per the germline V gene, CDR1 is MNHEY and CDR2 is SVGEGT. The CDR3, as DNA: TGTGCCAGCAGTTACCGTCTAGCGTCGGGCAATGAGCAGTTCTTC. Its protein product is CASSYRLASGNEQFF.

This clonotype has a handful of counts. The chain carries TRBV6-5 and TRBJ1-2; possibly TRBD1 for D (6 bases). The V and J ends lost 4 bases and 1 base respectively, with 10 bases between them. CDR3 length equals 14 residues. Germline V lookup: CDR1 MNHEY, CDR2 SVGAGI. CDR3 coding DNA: TGTGCCAGCAGTTCCGGACAGAGTAACTATGGCTACACCTTC. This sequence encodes CASSSGQSNYGYTF.

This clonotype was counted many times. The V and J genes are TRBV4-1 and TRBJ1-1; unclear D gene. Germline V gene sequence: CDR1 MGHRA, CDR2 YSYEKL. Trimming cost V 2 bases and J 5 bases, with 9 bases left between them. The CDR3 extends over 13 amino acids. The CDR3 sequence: CASSQHVGTEAFF. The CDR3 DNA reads TGCGCCAGCAGCCAACATGTTGGGACTGAAGCTTTCTTT.